This is a list of T cell receptor beta chains from one sample in a study of blood T cell repertoires in COVID-19. Generated by immunoSEQ multiplex PCR, the TCRdb table keeps only in-frame clones and is missing some. Of 100,000 to 120,000 clones listed, 70% to 90% are singletons. Sequencing used peripheral blood. The receptors shown here come from a woman between 70 and 85 years old who had recovered from COVID-19. The CDR3 runs from the conserved cysteine through the conserved F or W. The order of the fields is V gene, J gene, clone size, D gene, CDR3 DNA, CDR3 protein. The D gene is left open where the match is weak. Rows may omit the clone size; those that give it use once, few, many or a size class.

v_call: TRBV7-6; j_call: TRBJ1-2; clone_size: few; d_call: .; cdr3_nt: TGTGCCAGCAGCCCCCTTTCGGGTGGTGGAACCTATGGCTACACCTTC; cdr3_aa: CASSPLSGGGTYGYTF
v_call: TRBV7-2; j_call: TRBJ1-2; clone_size: .; d_call: TRBD1; cdr3_nt: TGTGCCAGCAGCTTAGTAACAGGGGGACTAGCGTATGGCTACACCTTC; cdr3_aa: CASSLVTGGLAYGYTF
v_call: TRBV5-1; j_call: TRBJ2-3; clone_size: .; d_call: .; cdr3_nt: TGCGCCAGCAGCTTGGACAGCTTCACAGATACGCAGTATTTT; cdr3_aa: CASSLDSFTDTQYF
v_call: TRBV18; j_call: TRBJ2-1; clone_size: .; d_call: .; cdr3_nt: TGTGCCAGCTCACCGGGCAACAATGAGCAGTTCTTC; cdr3_aa: CASSPGNNEQFF
v_call: TRBV7-2; j_call: TRBJ2-1; clone_size: once; d_call: .; cdr3_nt: TGTGCCAGCAGCTTAGTAGGAGCGGACCCCTCCTACAATGAGCAGTTCTTC; cdr3_aa: CASSLVGADPSYNEQFF
v_call: TRBV7-3; j_call: TRBJ2-5; clone_size: .; d_call: TRBD2; cdr3_nt: TGTGCCAGCAGCTCCCAGACCACCGGGACTAAGGACTTC; cdr3_aa: CASSSQTTGTKDF
v_call: TRBV5-1; j_call: TRBJ1-4; clone_size: .; d_call: TRBD1; cdr3_nt: TGCGCCAGCAGCCCCGGGACAGGGGTAGTGGCTAATGAAAAACTGTTTTTT; cdr3_aa: CASSPGTGVVANEKLFF
v_call: TRBV10-3; j_call: TRBJ1-5; clone_size: .; d_call: .; cdr3_nt: TGTGCCACTATGACAGGCAACGGAAATCAGCCCCAGCATTTT; cdr3_aa: CATMTGNGNQPQHF
v_call: TRBV7-2; j_call: TRBJ1-2; clone_size: .; d_call: TRBD1; cdr3_nt: TGTGCCAGCAGCTTAGCCACAGGGGGCTATGGCTACACCTTC; cdr3_aa: CASSLATGGYGYTF
v_call: TRBV5-1; j_call: TRBJ2-2; clone_size: .; d_call: .; cdr3_nt: TGCGCCAGCAGCTTGCCCTTCGGCGGGGAGCTGTTTTTT; cdr3_aa: CASSLPFGGELFF
v_call: TRBV29-1; j_call: TRBJ2-6; clone_size: once; d_call: .; cdr3_nt: TGCAGCGTTCGTGCCCCAGGGGCCTCTGGGGCCAACGTCCTGACTTTC; cdr3_aa: CSVRAPGASGANVLTF
v_call: TRBV4-2; j_call: TRBJ1-1; clone_size: .; d_call: .; cdr3_nt: TGTGCCAGCAGCCAAGCAAGCGGGCTATGGGGCACTGAAGCTTTCTTT; cdr3_aa: CASSQASGLWGTEAFF
v_call: TRBV6-5; j_call: TRBJ1-2; clone_size: once; d_call: TRBD1; cdr3_nt: TGTGCCAGCAGGGGGACAGGGGGCGTTATCTATGGCTACACCTTC; cdr3_aa: CASRGTGGVIYGYTF